The T cell receptor beta chain under discussion was sequenced for a study of identical twins. Addition of a universal primer site occurred through template switching, and cDNA carried unique molecular identifiers. TCRdb redid the calling of the 5' RACE reads with MiXCR, one entry per CDR3 protein. Here the sample spans 750,000 to 950,000 distinct CDR3 sequences, 9% to 15% being singletons. With regard to this clonotype: What it binds is unknown.

CDR1 is SEHNR, CDR2 FQNEAQ, per germline (reference sequence). CDR3 length: 15 amino acids. With 5 bases removed from V and 0 bases from J, the gap between germline ends came to 13 bases. Study results and limitations: Insertions ran lower in abundant cord blood beta clonotypes, though not in memory repertoires. Its conclusions, products of cross-sectional statistical analysis, did not come from following the same donors.

The same specimen was also included in a second study, on yellow fever vaccine responses in identical twins. In that study: Twins reportedly had a vaccine T cell response that seemed partly convergent, partly personalized.

This chain joins TRBV7-9 and TRBJ1-1, with D unresolved. This TCR derives from a woman aged 18-29 years in good health. Sequenced: PBMCs. The CDR3 reads CASSPVQTMNTEAFF. The CDR3 nucleotides are TGTGCCAGCAGCCCGGTACAGACAATGAACACTGAAGCTTTCTTT.